Reported below is one TCR beta chain. The target antigen is unknown. The data are from a study of blood T cells in healthy people across ages. Overall study results and limits: Nothing was known about donor CMV status, and this possibly confounded expanded clonotype changes.

A second PCR, run for about 7 to 11 cycles, used a sample-barcoded 5' primer plus a J-beta primer mix. In TCRdb, the 5' RACE reads were re-called with MiXCR into one record per CDR3 protein. Here the sample spans about 680,000 distinct CDR3 sequences, over 45% being singletons. V trimming: 4 bases; J trimming: 5 bases; junction bases outside the gene matches: 8. In germline, CDR1 is SGHRS, CDR2 YFSETQ. The CDR3 is 14 amino acids. The sequenced sample consisted of blood. The J gene is TRBJ1-2, the V gene TRBV5-1; 7 bases agree with TRBD1. The sequence came from a woman aged 60-70 years in good health. The CDR3 protein is CASSATGQLYGYTF. DNA of the CDR3: TGCGCCAGCAGCGCGACAGGGCAATTATATGGCTACACCTTC.